These 19 T cell receptor beta chains share one sample of origin, sequenced in a study of shared clonotypes between healthy human individuals (dated by TCRdb to 2018 to 2021). The library was generated by the immunoSEQ multiplex PCR assay. As stored in TCRdb, this immuneACCESS dataset retains in-frame rearrangements with V and J assigned. A fraction of the clones does not appear; measured against another copy, unresolved V genes explain less than half of the discrepancy, and the remainder lacks a known reason. For this sample the table gives 1 million to 1.2 million clones, of which around 77% were detected only once. The ten largest clones capture about 0.94% of the sample. The specimen sequenced was memory CD4+ T cells from PBMCs. The intended sense of this specimen's cell subset or site label: CD45RA-negative fraction. These TCRs come from a man younger than 30 in good health. Some clones in this sample may be carry-over from other donors' samples.

As to this clone: A much larger clone lies a single base off, so this may be a read error. The rearrangement links TRBV30 to TRBJ1-5; possibly TRBD1 for D (5 bases). The CDR3 runs to 13 residues. Germline CDR1 reads GTSNPN; CDR2 reads SVGIG (reference sequence). The V and J ends lost 3 bases and 4 bases respectively, with 10 bases between them. The DNA for the CDR3 is TGTGCCTGGAGCACCGGACATAATCAGCCCCAGCATTTT. Its translation: CAWSTGHNQPQHF.

V is TRBV28 and J is TRBJ2-6, with TRBD1 matching over 9 bases. The CDR3 runs to 16 residues. V lost 5 bases, J lost 2 bases, and 4 bases stayed unmatched. Germline assignment: CDR1 MDHEN and CDR2 SYDVKM. The CDR3 loop reads CASSDRQGAGANVLTF. The CDR3 DNA reads TGTGCCAGCAGTGACCGACAGGGGGCTGGGGCCAACGTCCTGACTTTC. The full variable domain, rest sourced from reference TRBV28 and TRBJ2-6, is DVKVTQSSRYLVKRTGEKVFLECVQDMDHENMFWYRQDPGLGLRLIYFSYDVKMKEKGDIPEGYSVSREKKERFSLILESASTNQTSMYLCASSDRQGAGANVLTFGAGSRLTVL.

This clone occurred once. The chain links TRBV5-1 to TRBJ2-1; possibly TRBD1 for D (5 bases). The V gene's germline CDR1 is SGHRS and CDR2 YFSETQ. V gave up 0 bases and J gave up 6 bases, with 10 bases separating them. This CDR3 comprises 14 residues. This CDR3 is CASSLASQGNEQFF. Written as DNA, the CDR3 is TGCGCCAGCAGCTTGGCCTCCCAGGGCAATGAGCAGTTCTTC.

The chain carries TRBV27 and TRBJ2-1; D possibly corresponds to TRBD2 (5 bases). With 5 bases removed from V and 2 bases from J, the gap between germline ends came to 13 bases. Germline lookup yields CDR1 MNHEY and CDR2 SMNVEV (reference sequence). The CDR3 extends over 15 amino acids. CDR3 nucleotide sequence: TGTGCCAGCAGTCCACTAGGTGGGGCCTACAATGAGCAGTTCTTC. Translated: CASSPLGGAYNEQFF.

The chain carries TRBV5-4 and TRBJ2-7; 10 bases agree with TRBD2. V was clipped by 0 bases and J by 4 bases; unmatched bases: 7. CDR1 and CDR2 (germline): SGHNT, YYREEE (reference sequence). The CDR3 runs to 16 residues. CDR3: CASSLGGASGSYEQYF. The CDR3 DNA is TGTGCCAGCAGCTTGGGGGGGGCTAGCGGGAGTTACGAGCAGTACTTC.

This chain links TRBV6-1 with TRBJ2-2, with D perhaps TRBD1 or TRBD2 (5 bases each). From germline, CDR1 is MNHNS and CDR2 SASEGT. Trimming removed 8 bases at V and 9 bases at J, with 7 bases between. The CDR3 spans 10 residues. CDR3 coding DNA: TGTGCCAGCTGGGGGTGGGAGCTGTTTTTT. Amino acids: CASWGWELFF.

This clone came up a few times. V and J are TRBV9 and TRBJ2-5; no reliable D call. Germline V gives CDR1 SGDLS, CDR2 YYNGEE. This CDR3 region has 14 residues. Trimming pared 1 base from V and 5 bases from J, leaving 12 bases between. Here the CDR3 reads CASSVRADAETQYF. The CDR3 coding sequence is TGTGCCAGCAGCGTACGGGCGGACGCGGAGACCCAGTACTTC.

This chain uses TRBV10-3 with TRBJ2-5, with D unresolved. Trimming pared 7 bases from V and 3 bases from J, leaving 12 bases between. Per germline, CDR1 ENHRY and CDR2 SYGVKD. The CDR3 consists of 13 residues. CDR3 region: CAINGRTEETQYF. The CDR3 DNA follows: TGTGCCATCAATGGGCGAACGGAAGAGACCCAGTACTTC.

The V gene is TRBV5-1, the J gene TRBJ2-7; 9 bases line up with TRBD1. The length of the CDR3 is 16 residues. Unmatched junction bases numbered 9, after V lost 0 bases and J lost 5 bases. Germline V gives CDR1 SGHRS, CDR2 YFSETQ. CDR3 nucleotide sequence: TGCGCCAGCAGCTTGGCCCCGGGACAGGGTGGAGACGAGCAGTACTTC. Encoded protein: CASSLAPGQGGDEQYF.

The rearrangement uses TRBV23-1 and TRBJ2-7; D possibly corresponds to TRBD2 (7 bases). TRBV23-1 is flagged as an ORF with uncertain function. There are 18 residues in the CDR3. V was clipped by 4 bases and J by 6 bases, with 28 bases between them. CDR3 nucleotide sequence: TGCGCCAGCAGTCCTCCCAAGGGGGGGCGGCGAAGGGAGGCCGAGCAGTACTTC. It specifies CASSPPKGGRRREAEQYF.

This chain joins TRBV9 and TRBJ2-1; D is ambiguous. Trimming removed 0 bases from V and 8 bases from J, with 15 bases in between. Germline CDR1 is SGDLS and CDR2 is YYNGEE. This CDR3 is 15 amino acids long. The CDR3 sequence is CASSVATGGVYEQFF. The CDR3 DNA reads as TGTGCCAGCAGCGTAGCTACGGGTGGAGTTTATGAGCAGTTCTTC.

The V call is TRBV4-3, the J call TRBJ2-7; 7 bases map to TRBD2. This CDR3 has 15 amino acids. The V and J ends lost 4 bases and 2 bases, in that order; junction bases with no gene match: 8. Germline loops: CDR1 LGHNA, CDR2 YSLEER. The chain's CDR3 is CASSPSLAEAYEQYF. DNA of the CDR3: TGCGCCAGCAGCCCCTCCCTAGCGGAAGCCTACGAGCAGTACTTC.

In DNA form, the CDR3 reads TGTGCCAGCAGCGTCCCAGGGTTGAATGAGCAGTTCTTC. Translating it yields CASSVPGLNEQFF. The chain recombines TRBV9 with TRBJ2-1; tentative D call: TRBD1 (5 bases). The CDR3 has 13 residues. Germline V gene sequence: CDR1 SGDLS, CDR2 YYNGEE. The germline V and J ends were trimmed by 2 bases and 7 bases, with 10 bases remaining between them.

About this clone itself: The sample contains more than one DNA sequence encoding this CDR3. The chain employs TRBV5-4 and TRBJ2-5; 12 bases match TRBD2. This CDR3 region has 15 residues. Trimming at V came to 4 bases and at J to 4 bases, leaving 5 bases not matched to a gene. Germline V gene data show CDR1 as SGHNT and CDR2 as YYREEE (reference sequence). This chain's CDR3 is CASSVLAGGVETQYF. The CDR3 DNA sequence: TGTGCCAGCAGCGTCCTAGCGGGAGGGGTAGAGACCCAGTACTTC. Together with reference TRBV5-4 and TRBJ2-5, the CDR3 gives the full variable domain: ETGVTQSPTHLIKTRGQQVTLRCSSQSGHNTVSWYQQALGQGPQFIFQYYREEENGRGNFPPRFSGLQFPNYSSELNVNALELDDSALYLCASSVLAGGVETQYFGPGTRLLVL.

This clone was counted a few times. This chain joins TRBV5-8 and TRBJ2-1; 8 bases map to TRBD2. The germline gives CDR1 SGHTS, CDR2 YDEGEE. Trimming at V came to 5 bases and at J to 2 bases, leaving 6 bases not matched to a gene. The CDR3 runs to 15 residues. The CDR3 loop is CASSTGRAAYNEQFF. The CDR3 bases are TGTGCCAGCAGTACCGGGAGGGCCGCCTACAATGAGCAGTTCTTC.

V and J are TRBV29-1 and TRBJ1-2, with 8 bases that match TRBD1. With V trimmed by 7 bases and J by 3 bases, 10 bases remained unmatched. CDR3 length equals 14 residues. In germline, CDR1 is SQVTM, CDR2 ANQGSEA. The CDR3 region is CSALPTGADYGYTF. The CDR3 DNA reads as TGCAGCGCACTACCGACAGGGGCGGACTATGGCTACACCTTC.

The chain couples TRBV15 to TRBJ2-5; 8 bases fit TRBD2. CDR1 LNHNV and CDR2 YYDKDF come from the germline V gene (reference sequence). The J segment lost 5 bases and the V segment lost 1 base, leaving 12 bases of the junction unmatched. The CDR3 length is 17 residues. In nucleotides, the CDR3 is TGTGCCACCAGCAGAGTGGGGTCCGGGACTAGGGTGGAGACCCAGTACTTC. Its translation is CATSRVGSGTRVETQYF. Drawing the rest from reference TRBV15 and TRBJ2-5, the complete variable domain is DAMVIQNPRYQVTQFGKPVTLSCSQTLNHNVMYWYQQKSSQAPKLLFHYYDKDFNNEADTPDNFQSRRPNTSFCFLDIRSPGLGDTAMYLCATSRVGSGTRVETQYFGPGTRLLVL.

This clone has a single count. The rearrangement uses TRBV25-1 and TRBJ1-1, with D possibly being TRBD1 (5 bases). Germline V gene data show CDR1 as MGHDK and CDR2 as SYGVNS. This CDR3 is 15 amino acids long. With 2 bases removed from V and 1 base from J, the gap between germline ends came to 11 bases. The CDR3 loop reads CASSERGGANTEAFF. The CDR3 region has the DNA TGTGCCAGCAGTGAAAGGGGCGGGGCGAACACTGAAGCTTTCTTT.

This clone was observed once. The chain combines TRBV7-9 with TRBJ1-6; D uncertain. This CDR3 is built from 11 residues. V was shortened by 1 base and J by 8 bases, with 0 bases between the two germline ends. Per the germline V gene, CDR1 is SEHNR and CDR2 is FQNEAQ (reference sequence). The CDR3 sequence: CASSLDSPLHF. As DNA, the CDR3 is TGTGCCAGCAGCTTAGATTCACCCCTCCACTTT.